The T cell receptor (beta chain) described here comes from a study of shared clonotypes between healthy human individuals. Broader study findings: What limited the represented genetic and exposure-history diversity was the small number of donors. Clonotype sharing among donors was expected to depend on sequencing depth.

Healthy HIV-negative adults with no recent acute infections or vaccinations were recruited as donors. Trimming left V 1 base short and J 4 bases short, with 10 bases between. The CDR3 extends over 13 amino acids. Germline CDR1 and CDR2: GTSNPN and SVGIG (reference sequence). Generated by immunoSEQ multiplex PCR, the TCRdb table keeps only in-frame clones and is missing some. The sample shows a few million clones, over 85% of them seen only once. A remark on this clone: Its specificity is not known.

The clonotype was recovered from a man aged 18 to 30 in good health. The sequenced material came from naive CD4+ T cells sorted from blood. Subset: CD45RA+ positively selected. This chain links TRBV30 with TRBJ1-2, with unresolved D. As DNA, the CDR3 is TGTGCCTGGAGTGGGACTGAAAGCTATGGCTACACCTTC. As protein: CAWSGTESYGYTF.